This TCR beta chain was found in a study of early T cells in non-severe SARS-CoV-2 infection. Researchers tagged individual cDNA molecules with unique molecular identifiers. Each CDR3 protein is one row after TCRdb ran MiXCR on the 5' RACE reads. The data contain around 80,000 distinct CDR3 sequences, 11% of them singletons. The CDR3 spans 13 residues. In germline, CDR1 is DFQATT, CDR2 SNEGSKA (reference sequence). V was shortened by 3 bases and J by 3 bases, with 11 bases between the two germline ends. The sequences come from whole blood, collected at baseline. This sequence was found in an adult who was a healthcare worker with PCR-confirmed SARS-CoV-2 infection or an uninfected control (not recorded which). The rearrangement links TRBV20-1 to TRBJ1-1, with a possible D match to TRBD1 (5 bases). The CDR3, as DNA: TGCAGTGCTAGGGGGGAAAAGGACACTGAAGCTTTCTTT. It codes for CSARGEKDTEAFF.